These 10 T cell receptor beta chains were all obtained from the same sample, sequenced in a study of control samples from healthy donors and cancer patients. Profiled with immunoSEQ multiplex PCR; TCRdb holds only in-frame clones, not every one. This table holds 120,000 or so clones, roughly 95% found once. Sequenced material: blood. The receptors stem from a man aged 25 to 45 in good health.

The CDR3 sequence is CATSGGSPYNEQFF. DNA for the CDR3: TGTGCCACTAGCGGGGGGTCCCCCTACAATGAGCAGTTCTTC. The rearrangement joins TRBV19 to TRBJ2-1; the match to TRBD2 covers 11 bases. CDR1 is LNHDA, CDR2 SQIVND, per germline (reference sequence). The CDR3 spans 14 residues. The V and J ends lost 10 bases and 2 bases, in that order; junction bases with no gene match: 4. Full variable domain (remainder filled in from reference TRBV19 and TRBJ2-1): DGGITQSPKYLFRKEGQNVTLSCEQNLNHDAMYWYRQDPGQGLRLIYYSQIVNDFQKGDIAEGYSVSREKKESFPLTVTSAQKNPTAFYLCATSGGSPYNEQFFGPGTRLTVL.

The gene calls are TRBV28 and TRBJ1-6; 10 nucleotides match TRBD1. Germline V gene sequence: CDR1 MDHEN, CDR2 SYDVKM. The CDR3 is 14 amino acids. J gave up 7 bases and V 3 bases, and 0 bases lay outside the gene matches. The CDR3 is CASSLGQGNSPLHF. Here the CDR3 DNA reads TGTGCCAGCAGTTTGGGACAGGGGAATTCACCCCTCCACTTT.

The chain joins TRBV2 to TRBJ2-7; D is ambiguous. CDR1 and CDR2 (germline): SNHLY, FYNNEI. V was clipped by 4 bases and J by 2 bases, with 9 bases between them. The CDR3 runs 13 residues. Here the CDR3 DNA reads TGTGCCAGCAGTGGCAGGATCCCCTACGAGCAGTACTTC. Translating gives CASSGRIPYEQYF.

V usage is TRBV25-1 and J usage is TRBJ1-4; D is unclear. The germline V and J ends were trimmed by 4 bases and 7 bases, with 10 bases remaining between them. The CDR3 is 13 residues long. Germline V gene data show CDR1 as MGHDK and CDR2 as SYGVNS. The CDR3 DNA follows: TGTGCCAGCAGTGCGGGAGTTAGTGAAAAACTGTTTTTT. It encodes CASSAGVSEKLFF.

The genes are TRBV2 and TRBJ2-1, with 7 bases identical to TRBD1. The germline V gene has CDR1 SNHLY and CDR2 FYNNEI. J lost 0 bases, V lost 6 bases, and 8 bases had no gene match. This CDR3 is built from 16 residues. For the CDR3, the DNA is TGTGCCAGCAGAGGTCAGACAGGGAGCTCCTACAATGAGCAGTTCTTC. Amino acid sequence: CASRGQTGSSYNEQFF.

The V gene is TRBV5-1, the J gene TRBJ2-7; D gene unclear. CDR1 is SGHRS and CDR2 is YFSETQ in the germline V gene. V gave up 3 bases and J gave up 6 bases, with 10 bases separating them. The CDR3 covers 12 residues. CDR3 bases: TGCGCCAGCAGCTCTACGTCTGGCGAGCAGTACTTC. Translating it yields CASSSTSGEQYF.

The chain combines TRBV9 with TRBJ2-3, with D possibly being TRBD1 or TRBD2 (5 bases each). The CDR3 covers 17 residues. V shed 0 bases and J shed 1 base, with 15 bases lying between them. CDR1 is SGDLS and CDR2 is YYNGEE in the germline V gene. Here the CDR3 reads CASSVARRMGGTDTQYF. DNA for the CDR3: TGTGCCAGCAGCGTAGCCCGCCGAATGGGGGGCACAGATACGCAGTATTTT.

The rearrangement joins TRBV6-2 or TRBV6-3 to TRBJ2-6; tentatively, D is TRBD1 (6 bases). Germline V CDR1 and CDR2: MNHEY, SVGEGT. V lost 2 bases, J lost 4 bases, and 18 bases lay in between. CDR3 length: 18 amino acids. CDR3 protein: CASSYRAQGPVGANVLTF. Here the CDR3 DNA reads TGTGCCAGCAGTTACAGGGCGCAGGGGCCTGTCGGGGCCAACGTCCTGACTTTC.

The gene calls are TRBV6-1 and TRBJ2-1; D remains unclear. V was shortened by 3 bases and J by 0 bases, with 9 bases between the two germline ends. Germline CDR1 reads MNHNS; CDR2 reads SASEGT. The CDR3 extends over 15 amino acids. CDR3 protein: CASSDAPYSYNEQFF. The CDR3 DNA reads TGTGCCAGCAGTGATGCTCCCTACTCCTACAATGAGCAGTTCTTC.

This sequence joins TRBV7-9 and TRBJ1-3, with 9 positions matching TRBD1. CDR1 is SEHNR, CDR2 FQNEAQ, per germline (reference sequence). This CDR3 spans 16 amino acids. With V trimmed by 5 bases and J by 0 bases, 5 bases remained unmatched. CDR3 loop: CASSLGQGTSGNTIYF. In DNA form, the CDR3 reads TGTGCCAGCAGCCTCGGACAGGGGACCTCTGGAAACACCATATATTTT.